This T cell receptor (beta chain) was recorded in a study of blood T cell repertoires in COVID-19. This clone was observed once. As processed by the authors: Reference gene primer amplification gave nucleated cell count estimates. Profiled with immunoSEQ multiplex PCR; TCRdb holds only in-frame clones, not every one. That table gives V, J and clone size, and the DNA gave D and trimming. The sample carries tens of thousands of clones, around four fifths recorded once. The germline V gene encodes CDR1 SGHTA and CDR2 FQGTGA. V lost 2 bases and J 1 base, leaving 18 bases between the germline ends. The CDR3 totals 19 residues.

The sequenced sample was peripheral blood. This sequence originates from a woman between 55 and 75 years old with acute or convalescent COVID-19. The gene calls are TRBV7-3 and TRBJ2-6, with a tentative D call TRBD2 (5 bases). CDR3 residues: CASSLYTLAGVSGANVLTF. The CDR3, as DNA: TGTGCCAGCAGCTTATATACCCTTGCGGGTGTATCTGGGGCCAACGTCCTGACTTTC.